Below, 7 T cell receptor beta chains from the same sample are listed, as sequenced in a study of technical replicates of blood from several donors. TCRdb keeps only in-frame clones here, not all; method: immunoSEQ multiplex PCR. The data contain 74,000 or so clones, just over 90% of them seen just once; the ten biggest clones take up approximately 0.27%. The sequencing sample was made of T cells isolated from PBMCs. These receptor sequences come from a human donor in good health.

CDR3 amino acids: CASSRGLATYEQYF. CDR3 nucleotide sequence: TGTGCCAGCAGCAGGGGACTAGCGACCTACGAGCAGTACTTC. V is TRBV7-6 and J is TRBJ2-7; 10 bases align to TRBD2. Germline CDR1 is SGHVS and CDR2 is FNYEAQ. The CDR3 loop spans 14 amino acids. V lost 5 bases to trimming and J lost 2 bases; unmatched junction nucleotides: 3.

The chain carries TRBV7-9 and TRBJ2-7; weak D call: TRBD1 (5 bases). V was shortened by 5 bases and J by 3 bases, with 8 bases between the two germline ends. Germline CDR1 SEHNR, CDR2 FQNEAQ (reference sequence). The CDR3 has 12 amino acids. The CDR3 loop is CASSHDSYEQYF. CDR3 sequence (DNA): TGTGCCAGCAGCCACGACAGCTACGAGCAGTACTTC.

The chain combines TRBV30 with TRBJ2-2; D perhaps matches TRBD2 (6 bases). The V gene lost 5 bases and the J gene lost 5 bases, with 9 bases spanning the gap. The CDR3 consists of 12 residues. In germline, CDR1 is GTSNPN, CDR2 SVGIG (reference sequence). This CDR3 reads CAWGGRTGELFF. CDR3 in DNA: TGTGCCTGGGGGGGGAGGACCGGGGAGCTGTTTTTT.

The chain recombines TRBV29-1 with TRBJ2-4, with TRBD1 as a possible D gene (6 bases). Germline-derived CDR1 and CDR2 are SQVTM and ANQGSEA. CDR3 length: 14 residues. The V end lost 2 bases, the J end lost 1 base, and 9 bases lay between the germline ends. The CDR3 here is CSVELGQAKNIQYF. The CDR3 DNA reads TGCAGCGTTGAATTAGGACAGGCCAAAAACATTCAGTACTTC.

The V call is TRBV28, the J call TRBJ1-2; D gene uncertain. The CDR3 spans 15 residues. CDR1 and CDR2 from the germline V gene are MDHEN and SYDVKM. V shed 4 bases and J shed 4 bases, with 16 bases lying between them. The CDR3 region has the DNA TGTGCCAGCAGTTCCTCCGCAGGCGCGAGCTATGGCTACACCTTC. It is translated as CASSSSAGASYGYTF.

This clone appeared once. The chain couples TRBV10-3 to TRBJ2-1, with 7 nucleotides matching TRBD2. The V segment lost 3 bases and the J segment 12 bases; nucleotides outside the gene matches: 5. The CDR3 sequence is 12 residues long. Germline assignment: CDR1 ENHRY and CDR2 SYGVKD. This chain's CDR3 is CAISDMGGRQFF. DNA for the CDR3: TGTGCCATCAGTGATATGGGCGGGAGGCAGTTCTTC.

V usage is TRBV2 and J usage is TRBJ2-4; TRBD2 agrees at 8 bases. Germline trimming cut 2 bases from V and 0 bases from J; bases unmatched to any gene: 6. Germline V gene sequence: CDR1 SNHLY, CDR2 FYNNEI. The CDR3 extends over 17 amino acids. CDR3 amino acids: CASSERAGGLAKNIQYF. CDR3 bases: TGTGCCAGCAGTGAAAGGGCGGGGGGTCTAGCCAAAAACATTCAGTACTTC.